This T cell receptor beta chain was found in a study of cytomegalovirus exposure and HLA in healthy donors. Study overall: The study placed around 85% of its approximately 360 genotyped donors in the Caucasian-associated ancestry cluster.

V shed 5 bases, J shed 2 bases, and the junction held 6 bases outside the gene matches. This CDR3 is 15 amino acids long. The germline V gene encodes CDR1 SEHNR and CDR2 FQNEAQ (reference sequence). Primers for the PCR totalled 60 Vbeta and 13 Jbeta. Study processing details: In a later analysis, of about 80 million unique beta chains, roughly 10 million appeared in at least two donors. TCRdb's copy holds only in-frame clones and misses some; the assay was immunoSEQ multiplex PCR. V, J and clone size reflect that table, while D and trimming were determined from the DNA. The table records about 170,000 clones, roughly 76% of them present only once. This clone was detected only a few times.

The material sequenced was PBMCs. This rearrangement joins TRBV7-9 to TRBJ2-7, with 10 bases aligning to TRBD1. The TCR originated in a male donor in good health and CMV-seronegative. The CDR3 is CASSTPGQGAYEQYF. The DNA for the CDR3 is TGTGCCAGCAGCACACCTGGACAGGGGGCCTACGAGCAGTACTTC. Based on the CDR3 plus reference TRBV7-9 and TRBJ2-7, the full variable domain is DTGVSQNPRHKITKRGQNVTFRCDPISEHNRLYWYRQTLGQGPEFLTYFQNEAQLEKSRLLSDRFSAERPKGSFSTLEIQRTEQGDSAMYLCASSTPGQGAYEQYFGPGTRLTVT.